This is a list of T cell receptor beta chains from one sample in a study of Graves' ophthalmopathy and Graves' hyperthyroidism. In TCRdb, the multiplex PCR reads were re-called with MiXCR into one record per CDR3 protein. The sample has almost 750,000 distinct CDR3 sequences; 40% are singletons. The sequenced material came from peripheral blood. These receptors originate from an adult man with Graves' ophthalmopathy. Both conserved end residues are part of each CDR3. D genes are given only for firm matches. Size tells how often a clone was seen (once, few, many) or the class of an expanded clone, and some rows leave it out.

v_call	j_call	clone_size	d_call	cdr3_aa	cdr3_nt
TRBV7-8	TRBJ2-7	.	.	CASSYKGPENYEQYF	TGTGCCAGCAGTTACAAGGGTCCGGAGAACTACGAGCAGTACTTC
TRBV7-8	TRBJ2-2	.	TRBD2	CASSLPVRGSGRGSLAGELFF	TGTGCCAGCAGCTTACCAGTTAGGGGTAGCGGGAGAGGAAGTTTGGCCGGGGAGCTGTTTTTT
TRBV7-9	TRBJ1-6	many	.	CASSLALSPNWSSPLHF	TGTGCCAGCAGCTTAGCGCTTTCACCCAATTGGAGTTCACCCCTCCACTTT
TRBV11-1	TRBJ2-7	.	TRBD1	CASRGAGGLSYEQYF	TGTGCCAGCCGCGGCGCAGGGGGCTTGTCCTACGAGCAGTACTTC
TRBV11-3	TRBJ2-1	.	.	CASIFDNEQFF	TGTGCCAGCATCTTCGACAATGAGCAGTTCTTC
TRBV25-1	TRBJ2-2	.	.	CASSKARKQNTGELFF	TGTGCCAGCAGTAAAGCAAGAAAGCAGAACACCGGGGAGCTGTTTTTT
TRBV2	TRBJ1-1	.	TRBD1	CASSLGQGAFAFF	TGTGCCAGCAGTTTAGGGCAGGGGGCTTTCGCTTTCTTT
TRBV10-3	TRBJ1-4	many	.	CASSDRRTEKLFF	TGTGCCAGCAGTGACAGGAGGACTGAAAAACTGTTTTTT
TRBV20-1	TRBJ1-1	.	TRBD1	CSARDRGALKTASKNTEAFF	TGCAGTGCCAGGGACAGGGGAGCCTTGAAAACGGCGAGCAAGAACACTGAAGCTTTCTTT
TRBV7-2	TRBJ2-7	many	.	CASSLDRPSLYEQYF	TGTGCCAGCAGCTTAGACCGCCCTTCCCTTTACGAGCAGTACTTC
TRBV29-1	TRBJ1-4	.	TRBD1	CSVGGQGALSREKLFF	TGCAGCGTTGGCGGACAGGGGGCATTGTCCCGGGAAAAACTGTTTTTT
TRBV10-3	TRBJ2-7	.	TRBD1	CAISMTGFYEQYF	TGTGCCATCAGTATGACAGGGTTCTACGAGCAGTACTTC
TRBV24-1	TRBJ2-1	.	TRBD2	CATSDPSGLADEQFF	TGTGCCACCAGTGATCCGAGCGGACTAGCGGACGAGCAGTTCTTC
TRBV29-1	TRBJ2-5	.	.	CSVESALETQYF	TGCAGCGTAGAGAGCGCTCTAGAGACCCAGTACTTC
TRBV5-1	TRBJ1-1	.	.	CASSLNVGPGAANTEAFF	TGCGCCAGCAGCTTGAATGTCGGGCCAGGGGCCGCGAACACTGAAGCTTTCTTT
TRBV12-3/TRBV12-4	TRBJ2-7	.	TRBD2	CASSLRGGKTYEQYF	TGTGCCAGCAGTTTACGGGGGGGGAAAACCTACGAGCAGTACTTC
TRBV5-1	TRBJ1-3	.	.	CASSPTEGSSGNTIYF	TGCGCCAGCAGCCCCACAGAGGGGAGCTCTGGAAACACCATATATTTT
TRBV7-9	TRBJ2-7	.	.	CAWGGGYLEQYF	TGTGCCTGGGGAGGGGGATATCTCGAGCAGTACTTC
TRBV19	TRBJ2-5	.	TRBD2	CASSTRSGGGRQETQYF	TGTGCCAGTAGTACCCGATCGGGAGGGGGAAGGCAAGAGACCCAGTACTTC
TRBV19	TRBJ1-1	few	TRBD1	CASSASRPGQGKRANTEAFF	TGTGCCAGTAGTGCCTCCCGTCCGGGACAGGGGAAGAGGGCGAACACTGAAGCTTTCTTT
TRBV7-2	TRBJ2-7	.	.	CASSLNPSYEQYF	TGTGCCAGCAGCTTAAACCCCTCCTACGAGCAGTACTTC
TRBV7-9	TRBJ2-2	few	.	CASSVDVTGELFF	TGTGCCAGCAGCGTAGACGTCACCGGGGAGCTGTTTTTT
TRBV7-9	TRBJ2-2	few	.	CASRDTGGTGELFF	TGTGCCAGCAGGGATACAGGCGGCACCGGGGAGCTGTTTTTT
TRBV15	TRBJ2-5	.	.	CATSSLGGLETQYF	TGTGCCACCAGCAGCCTCGGGGGGCTGGAGACCCAGTACTTC
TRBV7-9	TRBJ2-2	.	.	CASSLAVGVTGELFF	TGTGCCAGCAGCTTAGCTGTCGGTGTCACCGGGGAGCTGTTTTTT
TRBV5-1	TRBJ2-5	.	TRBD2	CASSPTREGETQYF	TGCGCCAGCAGCCCTACTCGGGAGGGGGAGACCCAGTACTTC
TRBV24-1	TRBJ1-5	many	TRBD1	CATSEPGQGQPQHF	TGTGCCACCAGTGAACCGGGACAGGGGCAGCCCCAGCATTTT
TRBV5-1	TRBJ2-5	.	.	CASSLVGIRSETRYF	TGCGCCAGCAGCTTGGTCGGGATCAGGAGCGAGACCCGGTACTTC
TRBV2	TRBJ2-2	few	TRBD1	CASSGRTGGGGGELFF	TGTGCCAGCAGTGGGAGGACAGGGGGAGGTGGCGGGGAGCTGTTTTTT
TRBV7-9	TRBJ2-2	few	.	CASSSDGVWTGELFF	TGTGCCAGCAGCTCGGACGGGGTATGGACCGGGGAGCTGTTTTTT
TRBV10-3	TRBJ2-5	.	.	CAISAGSQYF	TGTGCCATCAGCGCCGGGTCCCAGTACTTC
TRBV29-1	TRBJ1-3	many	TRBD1	CSVGTGSGNTIYF	TGCAGCGTTGGGACAGGCTCTGGAAACACCATATATTTT
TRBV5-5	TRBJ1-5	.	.	CSADISNQPQHF	TGTTCGGCGGATATTAGCAATCAGCCCCAGCATTTT
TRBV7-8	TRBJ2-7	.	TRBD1	CASSSLGQGKGEQYF	TGTGCCAGCAGCTCCCTGGGACAGGGGAAGGGCGAGCAGTACTTC
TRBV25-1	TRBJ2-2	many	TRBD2	CASRRGANTGELFF	TGTGCCAGCCGGCGGGGGGCAAACACCGGGGAGCTGTTTTTT
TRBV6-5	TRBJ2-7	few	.	CASRVSPSRDEQYF	TGTGCCAGCAGAGTCTCCCCCTCCAGGGACGAGCAGTACTTC
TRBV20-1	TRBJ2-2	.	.	CSADPYTGELFF	TGCAGTGCTGACCCATACACCGGGGAGCTGTTTTTT
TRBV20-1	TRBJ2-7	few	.	CSARVMGREMSYEQYF	TGCAGTGCTAGAGTAATGGGAAGAGAGATGAGCTACGAGCAGTACTTC